Reported below is one T cell receptor (beta chain). Its antigen is not known. This CDR3 has 15 residues. V shed 0 bases, J shed 10 bases, and the junction held 7 bases outside the gene matches. The germline CDR1 and CDR2 sequences are SGDLS and YYNGEE. In each case, RNA was isolated and then reverse transcribed into cDNA as the sequencing template. Generated by immunoSEQ multiplex PCR, the TCRdb table keeps only in-frame clones and is missing some. This table has roughly 170,000 clones, approximately 59% appearing once. The entry originates in a study of CD8+ T cells in alopecia areata. As for the study in general: Patients took tofacitinib for 6 to 18 months, followed by 6 drug-free months. Study-wide results and caveats: Normal skin contains resident alphabeta T cells, and these are also sequenced in scalp samples.

Samples from alopecia areata patients were lesional scalp punch biopsies and peripheral blood. The receptor's source is a human donor with alopecia areata. The chain has TRBV9 and TRBJ1-6; 7 nucleotides match TRBD1. The sample in question was CD4+ T cells sorted from blood, obtained at week 0. CDR3 region: CASSVDRDRESPLHF. The DNA for the CDR3 is TGTGCCAGCAGCGTAGATCGCGACAGGGAGTCACCCCTCCACTTT.